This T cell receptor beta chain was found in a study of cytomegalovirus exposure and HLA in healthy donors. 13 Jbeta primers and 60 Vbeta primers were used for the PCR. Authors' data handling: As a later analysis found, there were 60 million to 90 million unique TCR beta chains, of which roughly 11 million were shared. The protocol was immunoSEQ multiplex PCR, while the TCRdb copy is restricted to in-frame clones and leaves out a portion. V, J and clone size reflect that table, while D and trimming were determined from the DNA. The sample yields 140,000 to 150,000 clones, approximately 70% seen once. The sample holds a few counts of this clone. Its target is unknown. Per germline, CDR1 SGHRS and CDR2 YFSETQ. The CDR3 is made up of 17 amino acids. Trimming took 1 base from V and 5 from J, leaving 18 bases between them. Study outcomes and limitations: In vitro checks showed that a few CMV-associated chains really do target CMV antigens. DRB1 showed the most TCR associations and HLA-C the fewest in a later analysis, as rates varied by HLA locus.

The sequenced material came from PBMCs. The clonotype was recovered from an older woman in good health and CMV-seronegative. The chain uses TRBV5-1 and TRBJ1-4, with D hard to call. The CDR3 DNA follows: TGCGCCAGCAGCTTGATAGGTGCAGGCGTTCTAAATGAAAAACTGTTTTTT. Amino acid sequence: CASSLIGAGVLNEKLFF.